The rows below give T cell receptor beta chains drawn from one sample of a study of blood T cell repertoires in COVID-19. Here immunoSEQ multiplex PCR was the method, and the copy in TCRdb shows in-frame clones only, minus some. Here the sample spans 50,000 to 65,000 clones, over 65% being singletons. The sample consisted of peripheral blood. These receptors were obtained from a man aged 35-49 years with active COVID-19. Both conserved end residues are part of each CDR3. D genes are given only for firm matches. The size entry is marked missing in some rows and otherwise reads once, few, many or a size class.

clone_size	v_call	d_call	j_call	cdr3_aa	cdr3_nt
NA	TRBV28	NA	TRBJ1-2	CASSFSTPPYGYTF	TGTGCCAGCAGTTTCAGTACACCGCCCTATGGCTACACCTTC
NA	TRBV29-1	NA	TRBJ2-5	CSVGVSGSATQYF	TGCAGCGTTGGGGTGTCGGGGAGTGCGACCCAGTACTTC
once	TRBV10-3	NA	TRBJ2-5	CAISEFRGLETQYF	TGTGCCATCAGTGAGTTTAGAGGGCTAGAGACCCAGTACTTC
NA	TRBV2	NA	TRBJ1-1	CASSIDSRTEAFF	TGTGCCAGCAGTATCGACAGTCGCACTGAAGCTTTCTTT
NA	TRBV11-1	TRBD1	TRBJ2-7	CASRRHGQGGFYEQYF	TGTGCCAGCAGACGACACGGACAGGGGGGCTTCTACGAGCAGTACTTC
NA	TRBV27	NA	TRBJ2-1	CASSLSPSWYNEQFF	TGTGCCAGCAGTTTATCGCCTAGCTGGTACAATGAGCAGTTCTTC
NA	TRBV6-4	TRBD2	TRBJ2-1	CASSRLAGTYNEQFF	TGTGCCAGCAGTCGACTAGCGGGGACCTACAATGAGCAGTTCTTC
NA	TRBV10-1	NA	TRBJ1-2	CASSESHSGLDGYTF	TGCGCCAGCAGTGAGTCCCATTCAGGCCTCGATGGCTACACCTTC
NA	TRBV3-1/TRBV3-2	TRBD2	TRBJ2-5	CASSSWTSGGETQYF	TGTGCCAGCAGCTCTTGGACTAGCGGTGGGGAGACCCAGTACTTC
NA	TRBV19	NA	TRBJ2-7	CASGGVREQYF	TGTGCCAGTGGAGGGGTCCGCGAGCAGTACTTC